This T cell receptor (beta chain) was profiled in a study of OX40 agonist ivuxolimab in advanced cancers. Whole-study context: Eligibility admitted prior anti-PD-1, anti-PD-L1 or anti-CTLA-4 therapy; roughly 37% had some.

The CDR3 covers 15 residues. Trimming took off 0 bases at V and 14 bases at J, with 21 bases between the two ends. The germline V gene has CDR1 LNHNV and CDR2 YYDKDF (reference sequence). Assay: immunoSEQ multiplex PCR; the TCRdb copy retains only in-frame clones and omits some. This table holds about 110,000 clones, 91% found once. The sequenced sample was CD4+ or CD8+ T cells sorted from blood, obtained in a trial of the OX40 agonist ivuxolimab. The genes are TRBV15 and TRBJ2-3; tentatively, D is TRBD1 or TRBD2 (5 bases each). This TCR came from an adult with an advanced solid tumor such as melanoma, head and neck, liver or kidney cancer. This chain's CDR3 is CATSRDKYGTFFLYF. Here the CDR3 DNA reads TGTGCCACCAGCAGAGATAAATACGGGACCTTCTTTTTGTATTTT.